The clone carrying this TCR beta chain was observed a few times. The sample is drawn from a study of T-cell reconstitution after alpha-beta-depleted transplantation in children. CDR3 size: 16 residues. Germline CDR1 SGHTA, CDR2 FQGNSA. Trimming left V 5 bases short and J 4 bases short, with 18 bases between. It was with unique molecular identifiers that the TCRbeta library was prepared. Each CDR3 protein gets one entry after TCRdb re-called the PCR reads with MiXCR. The sample contains about 610,000 distinct CDR3 sequences, roughly a tenth of which appear only once. The specimen comprised PBMCs from the stem cell graft donor, sampled from the stem cell graft. This clonotype was sampled from a human donor who donated a stem cell graft to a child with acute myeloid leukemia. This chain uses TRBV7-2 with TRBJ1-5; tentative D call: TRBD1 (6 bases). The CDR3 DNA sequence: TGTGCCAGCAGCCTTAACACAGGGAATATTAATCAGCCCCAGCATTTT. Protein product: CASSLNTGNINQPQHF.